The clone carrying this T cell receptor beta chain was counted a few times. Its antigen remains unknown. Expressed TCRB transcripts got sequenced, as all isolated RNA was reverse transcribed. Method: immunoSEQ multiplex PCR; TCRdb's copy keeps in-frame clones and lacks some. The sample shows 200,000 to 300,000 clones, roughly 14% of them seen only once. The V end lost 2 bases, the J end lost 6 bases, and 7 bases lay between the germline ends. CDR3 length: 12 amino acids. Germline loops: CDR1 SGHAT, CDR2 FQNNGV. This specimen belongs to a study of beta chain features in type 1 diabetes. Study context: Examined across all samples were roughly 110,000,000 sorted cells. The study, taken as a whole, reports: These data did not resolve whether HLA type affects TCRB rearrangement. Naive, central memory and Treg TCRB repertoires appeared more alike in patients than in healthy donors. Patients with Type 1 diabetes showed moderately but significantly shorter TCRB CDR3s in all four CD4+ subsets.

This sequence was found in a woman in her thirties or forties in good health. Sequenced: naive CD4+ T cells from blood. J is TRBJ2-5 and V is TRBV11-2; D gene unclear. The CDR3 DNA reads TGTGCCAGCAGCTTAAACGAGCAGACCCAGTACTTC. Amino acid sequence: CASSLNEQTQYF. Full variable domain (rest looked up from reference TRBV11-2 and TRBJ2-5): EAGVAQSPRYKIIEKRQSVAFWCNPISGHATLYWYQQILGQGPKLLIQFQNNGVVDDSQLPKDRFSAERLKGVDSTLKIQPAKLEDSAVYLCASSLNEQTQYFGPGTRLLVL.